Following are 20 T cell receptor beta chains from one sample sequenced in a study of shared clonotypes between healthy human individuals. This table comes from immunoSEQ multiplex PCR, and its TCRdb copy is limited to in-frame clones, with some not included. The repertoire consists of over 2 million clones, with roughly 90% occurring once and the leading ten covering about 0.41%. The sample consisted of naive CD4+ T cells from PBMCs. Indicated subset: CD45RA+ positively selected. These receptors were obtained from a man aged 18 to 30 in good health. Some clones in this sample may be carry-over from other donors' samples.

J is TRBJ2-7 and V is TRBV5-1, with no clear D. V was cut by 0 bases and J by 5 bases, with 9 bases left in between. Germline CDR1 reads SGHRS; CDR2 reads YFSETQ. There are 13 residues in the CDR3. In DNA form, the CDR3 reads TGCGCCAGCAGCTTGGGGGTGCTCGACGAGCAGTACTTC. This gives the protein CASSLGVLDEQYF.

The CDR3, as DNA: TGTGCCAGCAGCTCCCGAGCAGGGGTTCGAGGTGAGACCCAGTACTTC. Residues: CASSSRAGVRGETQYF. V gene TRBV7-9 combines with J gene TRBJ2-5; D possibly corresponds to TRBD1 (6 bases). Trimming stripped 4 bases from V and 5 bases from J, with 20 bases between. The CDR3 is 16 amino acids. The germline CDR1 and CDR2 sequences are SEHNR and FQNEAQ (reference sequence).

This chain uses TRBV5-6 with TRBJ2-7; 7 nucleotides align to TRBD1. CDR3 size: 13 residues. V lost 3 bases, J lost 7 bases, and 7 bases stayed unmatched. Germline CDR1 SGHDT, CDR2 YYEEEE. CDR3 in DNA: TGTGCCAGCAGCTGGGACAGAACTTCTGAGCAGTACTTC. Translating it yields CASSWDRTSEQYF.

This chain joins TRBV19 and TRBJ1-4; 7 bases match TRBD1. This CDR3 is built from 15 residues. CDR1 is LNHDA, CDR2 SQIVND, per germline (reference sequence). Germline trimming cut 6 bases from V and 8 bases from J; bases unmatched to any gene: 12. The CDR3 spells CASSSFRDSGEKLFF. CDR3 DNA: TGTGCCAGTAGCAGCTTCCGGGACAGTGGCGAAAAACTGTTTTTT.

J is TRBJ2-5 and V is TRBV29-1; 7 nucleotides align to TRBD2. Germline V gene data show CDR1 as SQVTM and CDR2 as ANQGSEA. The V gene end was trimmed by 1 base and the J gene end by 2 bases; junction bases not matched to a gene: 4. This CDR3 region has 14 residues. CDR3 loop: CSVEGASGQETQYF. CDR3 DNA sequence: TGCAGCGTTGAAGGGGCTAGCGGACAAGAGACCCAGTACTTC.

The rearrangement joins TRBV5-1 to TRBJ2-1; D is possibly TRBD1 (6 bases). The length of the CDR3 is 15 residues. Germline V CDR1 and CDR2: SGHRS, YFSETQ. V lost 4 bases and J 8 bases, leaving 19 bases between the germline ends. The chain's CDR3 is CASSPTGPSGYEQFF. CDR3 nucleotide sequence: TGCGCCAGCAGCCCGACAGGTCCCAGTGGGTATGAGCAGTTCTTC.

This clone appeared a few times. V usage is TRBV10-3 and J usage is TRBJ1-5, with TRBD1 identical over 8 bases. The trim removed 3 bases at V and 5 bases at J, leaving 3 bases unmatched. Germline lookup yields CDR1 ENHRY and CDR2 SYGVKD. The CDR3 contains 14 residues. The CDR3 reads CAISEQQGDQPQHF. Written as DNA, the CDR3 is TGTGCCATCAGTGAACAACAGGGGGATCAGCCCCAGCATTTT.

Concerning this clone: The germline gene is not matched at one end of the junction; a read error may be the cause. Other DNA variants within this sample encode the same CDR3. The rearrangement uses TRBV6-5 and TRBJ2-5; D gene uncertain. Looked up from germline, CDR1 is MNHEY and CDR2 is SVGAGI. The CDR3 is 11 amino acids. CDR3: CASSYQETQYF. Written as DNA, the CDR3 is TGTGCCAGCAGTTACCAGGAGACCCAGTACTTC.

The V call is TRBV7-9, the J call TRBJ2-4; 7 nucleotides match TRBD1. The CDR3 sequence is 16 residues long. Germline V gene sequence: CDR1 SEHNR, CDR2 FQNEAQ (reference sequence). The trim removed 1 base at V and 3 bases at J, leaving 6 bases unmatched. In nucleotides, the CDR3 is TGTGCCAGCAGCTTAGAGGCAGGGGGTAGCAAAAACATTCAGTACTTC. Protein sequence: CASSLEAGGSKNIQYF. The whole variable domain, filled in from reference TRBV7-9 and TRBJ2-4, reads DTGVSQNPRHKITKRGQNVTFRCDPISEHNRLYWYRQTLGQGPEFLTYFQNEAQLEKSRLLSDRFSAERPKGSFSTLEIQRTEQGDSAMYLCASSLEAGGSKNIQYFGAGTRLSVL.

This chain's CDR3 is CASSYISSGGGQYF. Written as DNA, the CDR3 is TGTGCCAGCAGCTATATTTCGTCCGGTGGCGGGCAGTACTTC. This chain links TRBV28 with TRBJ2-7, with no clear D. V was clipped by 6 bases and J by 9 bases, with 21 bases between them. Germline CDR1 is MDHEN and CDR2 is SYDVKM. CDR3 length: 14 residues.

CDR3: CASSISGANTDTQYF. DNA for the CDR3: TGTGCCAGCAGCATTAGCGGGGCTAACACAGATACGCAGTATTTT. The V call is TRBV7-2, the J call TRBJ2-3; 8 positions match TRBD2. The CDR3 contains 15 residues. V lost 5 bases to trimming and J lost 2 bases; unmatched junction nucleotides: 6. CDR1 SGHTA and CDR2 FQGNSA come from the germline V gene.

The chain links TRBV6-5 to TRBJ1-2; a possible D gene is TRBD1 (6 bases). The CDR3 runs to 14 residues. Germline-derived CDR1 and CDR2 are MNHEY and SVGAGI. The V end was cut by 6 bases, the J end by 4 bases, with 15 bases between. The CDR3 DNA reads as TGTGCCAGCAGACGCTATGGGGGCGGCTATGGCTACACCTTC. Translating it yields CASRRYGGGYGYTF.

This CDR3 is CASNHGRSNTEAFF. CDR3 DNA: TGTGCCAGCAACCATGGGCGGTCGAACACTGAAGCTTTCTTT. This chain joins TRBV7-9 and TRBJ1-1, with D unresolved. CDR1 is SEHNR and CDR2 is FQNEAQ in the germline V gene (reference sequence). The CDR3 contains 14 residues. Deletions cut 7 bases from V and 1 base from J, with 13 bases between.

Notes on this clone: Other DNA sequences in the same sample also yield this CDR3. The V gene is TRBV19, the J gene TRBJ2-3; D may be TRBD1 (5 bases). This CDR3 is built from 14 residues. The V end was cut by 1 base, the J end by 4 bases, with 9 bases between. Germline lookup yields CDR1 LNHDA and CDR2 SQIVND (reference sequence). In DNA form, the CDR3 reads TGTGCCAGTAGTATAGGAGGCAGGGCAGATACGCAGTATTTT. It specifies CASSIGGRADTQYF.

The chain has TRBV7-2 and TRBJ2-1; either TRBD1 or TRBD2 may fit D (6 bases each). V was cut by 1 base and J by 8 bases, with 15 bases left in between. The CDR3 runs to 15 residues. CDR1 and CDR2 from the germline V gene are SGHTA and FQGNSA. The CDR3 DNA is TGTGCCAGCAGCTTAGTCAGGGGCCGGGGGCATGAGCAGTTCTTC. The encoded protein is CASSLVRGRGHEQFF.

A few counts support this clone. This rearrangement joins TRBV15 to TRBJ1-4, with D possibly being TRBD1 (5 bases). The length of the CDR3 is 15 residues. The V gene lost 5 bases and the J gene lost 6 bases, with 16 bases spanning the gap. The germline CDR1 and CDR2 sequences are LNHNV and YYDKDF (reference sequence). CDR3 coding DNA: TGTGCCACCAGCGGCCGGGACTTGGTGTATGAAAAACTGTTTTTT. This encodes CATSGRDLVYEKLFF.

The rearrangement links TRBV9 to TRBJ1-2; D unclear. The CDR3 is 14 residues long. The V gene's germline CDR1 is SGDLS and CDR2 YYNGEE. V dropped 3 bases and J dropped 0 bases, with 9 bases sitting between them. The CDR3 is CASSGVRANYGYTF. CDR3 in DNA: TGTGCCAGCAGCGGGGTAAGGGCTAACTATGGCTACACCTTC.

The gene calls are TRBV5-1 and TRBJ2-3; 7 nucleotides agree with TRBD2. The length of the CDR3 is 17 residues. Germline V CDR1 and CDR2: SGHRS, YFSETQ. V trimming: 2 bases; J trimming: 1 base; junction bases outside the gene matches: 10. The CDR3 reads CASSLRRESGGTDTQYF. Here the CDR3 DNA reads TGCGCCAGCAGCTTACGGCGGGAGAGTGGGGGCACAGATACGCAGTATTTT.

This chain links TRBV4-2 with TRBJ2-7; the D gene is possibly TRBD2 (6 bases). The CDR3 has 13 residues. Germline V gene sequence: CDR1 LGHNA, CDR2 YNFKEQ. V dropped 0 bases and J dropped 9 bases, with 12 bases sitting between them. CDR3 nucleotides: TGTGCCAGCAGCCAAGATGGAGGGAAGGGGCAGTACTTC. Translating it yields CASSQDGGKGQYF.

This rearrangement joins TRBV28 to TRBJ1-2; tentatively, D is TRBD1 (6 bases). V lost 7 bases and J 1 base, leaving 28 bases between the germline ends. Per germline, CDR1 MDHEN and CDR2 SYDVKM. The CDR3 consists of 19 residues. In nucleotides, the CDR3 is TGTGCCAGCAATTCACGACCCGGGACAAACCTAGGCCGTAACTATGGCTACACCTTC. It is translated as CASNSRPGTNLGRNYGYTF.